These 6 T cell receptor beta chains were all obtained from the same sample, sequenced in a study of blood T cell repertoires in COVID-19. Method: immunoSEQ multiplex PCR; TCRdb's copy keeps in-frame clones and lacks some. This sample carries about 160,000 clones, approximately 80% of them seen once, and the ten largest clones take roughly 8.4%. The sequencing input was peripheral blood. These TCRs come from a man aged 60 to 75 with acute or convalescent COVID-19.

The V call is TRBV6-2 or TRBV6-3, the J call TRBJ2-1; D remains unclear. This CDR3 is 11 amino acids long. Germline values: CDR1 MNHEY, CDR2 SVGEGT. V shed 2 bases and J shed 7 bases, with 3 bases lying between them. The chain's CDR3 is CASSYPNEQFF. The DNA of the CDR3 is TGTGCCAGCAGTTACCCAAATGAGCAGTTCTTC.

The chain joins TRBV5-1 to TRBJ2-2; a weak D match, TRBD1 (5 bases). This CDR3 contains 16 residues. CDR1 and CDR2 from the germline V gene are SGHRS and YFSETQ. V was cut by 0 bases and J by 6 bases, with 15 bases left in between. The CDR3 nucleotides are TGCGCCAGCAGCTTGGGTTTCGACAGATATTCCGGGGAGCTGTTTTTT. This codes for CASSLGFDRYSGELFF.

V and J are TRBV7-9 and TRBJ2-1; D is possibly TRBD2 (5 bases). V was shortened by 3 bases and J by 12 bases, with 15 bases between the two germline ends. In germline, CDR1 is SEHNR, CDR2 FQNEAQ (reference sequence). This CDR3 has 13 amino acids. The CDR3 region is CASSFDDYLVQFF. In DNA, the CDR3 is TGTGCCAGCAGCTTTGACGACTACTTAGTGCAGTTCTTC.

CDR3 nucleotides: TGTGCCAGCAGCTCAGCGGGGGGGCGGTTAGTGCAGTACTTC. It specifies CASSSAGGRLVQYF. V gene TRBV11-2 combines with J gene TRBJ2-7, with TRBD2 identical over 10 bases. The CDR3 totals 14 residues. The trim removed 4 bases at V and 9 bases at J, leaving 9 bases unmatched. Looked up from germline, CDR1 is SGHAT and CDR2 is FQNNGV.

The V and J genes are TRBV5-6 and TRBJ1-3; a possible D gene is TRBD1 (6 bases). Trimming left V 4 bases short and J 5 bases short, with 7 bases between. CDR1 is SGHDT and CDR2 is YYEEEE in the germline V gene. The CDR3 sequence is 12 residues long. CDR3 DNA sequence: TGTGCCAGCAGCGGACAGAGAAACACCATATATTTT. Translation gives CASSGQRNTIYF.

V gene TRBV24-1 combines with J gene TRBJ1-5, with D unresolved. This CDR3 has 13 residues. Germline assignment: CDR1 KGHDR and CDR2 SFDVKD. With 2 bases removed from V and 5 bases from J, the gap between germline ends came to 6 bases. CDR3 bases: TGTGCCACCAGTGATTACAACGATCAGCCCCAGCATTTT. The encoded protein is CATSDYNDQPQHF.